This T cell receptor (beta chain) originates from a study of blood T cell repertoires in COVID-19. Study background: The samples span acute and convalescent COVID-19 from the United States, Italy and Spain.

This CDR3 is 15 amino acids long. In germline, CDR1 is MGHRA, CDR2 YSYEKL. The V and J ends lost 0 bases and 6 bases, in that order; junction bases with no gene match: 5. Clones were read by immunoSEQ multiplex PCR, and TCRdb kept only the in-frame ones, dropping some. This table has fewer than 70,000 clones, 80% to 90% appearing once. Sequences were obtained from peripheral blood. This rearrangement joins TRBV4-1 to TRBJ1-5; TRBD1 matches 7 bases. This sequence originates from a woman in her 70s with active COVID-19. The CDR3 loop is CASSQDQAGGQPQHF. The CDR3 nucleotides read TGCGCCAGCAGCCAAGATCAGGCAGGGGGTCAGCCCCAGCATTTT.